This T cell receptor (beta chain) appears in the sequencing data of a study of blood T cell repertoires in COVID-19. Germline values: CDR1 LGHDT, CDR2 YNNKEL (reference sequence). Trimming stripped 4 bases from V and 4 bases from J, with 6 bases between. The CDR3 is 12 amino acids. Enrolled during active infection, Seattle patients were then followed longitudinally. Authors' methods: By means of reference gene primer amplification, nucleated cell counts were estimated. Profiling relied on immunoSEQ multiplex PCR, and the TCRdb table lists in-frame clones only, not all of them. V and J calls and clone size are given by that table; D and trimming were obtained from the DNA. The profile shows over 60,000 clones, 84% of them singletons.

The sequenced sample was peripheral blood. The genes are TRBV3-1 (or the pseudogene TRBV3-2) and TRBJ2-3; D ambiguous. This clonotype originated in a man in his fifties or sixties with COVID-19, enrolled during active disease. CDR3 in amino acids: CASSLRSDTQYF. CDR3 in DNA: TGTGCCAGCAGCCTACGGTCAGATACGCAGTATTTT.